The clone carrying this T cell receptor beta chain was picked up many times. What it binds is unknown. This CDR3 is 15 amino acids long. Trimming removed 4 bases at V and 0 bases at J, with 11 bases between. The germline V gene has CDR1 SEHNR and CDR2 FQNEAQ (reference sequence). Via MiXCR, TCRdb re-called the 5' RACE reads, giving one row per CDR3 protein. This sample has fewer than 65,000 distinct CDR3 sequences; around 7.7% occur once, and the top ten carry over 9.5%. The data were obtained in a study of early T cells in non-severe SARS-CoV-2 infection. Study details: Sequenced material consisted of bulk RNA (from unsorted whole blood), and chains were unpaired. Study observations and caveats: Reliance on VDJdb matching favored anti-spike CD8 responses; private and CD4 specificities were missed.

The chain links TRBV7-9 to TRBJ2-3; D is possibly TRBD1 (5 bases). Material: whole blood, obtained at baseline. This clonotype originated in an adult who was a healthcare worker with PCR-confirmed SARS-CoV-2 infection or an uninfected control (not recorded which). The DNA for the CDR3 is TGTGCCAGCAGCTGGACACAAGCTAGCACAGATACGCAGTATTTT. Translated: CASSWTQASTDTQYF.